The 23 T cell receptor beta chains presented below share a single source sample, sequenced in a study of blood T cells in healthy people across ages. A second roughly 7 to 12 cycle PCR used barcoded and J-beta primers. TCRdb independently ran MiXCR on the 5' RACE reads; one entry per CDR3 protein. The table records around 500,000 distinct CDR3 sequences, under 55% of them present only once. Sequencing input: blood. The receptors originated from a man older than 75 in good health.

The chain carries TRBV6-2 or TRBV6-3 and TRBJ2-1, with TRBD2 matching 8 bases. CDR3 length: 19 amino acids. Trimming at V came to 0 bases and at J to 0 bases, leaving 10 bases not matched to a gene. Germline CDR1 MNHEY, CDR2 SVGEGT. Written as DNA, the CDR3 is TGTGCCAGCAGTTACTCGGATCACCGCAGCGGGAGCTCCTACAATGAGCAGTTCTTC. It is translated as CASSYSDHRSGSSYNEQFF.

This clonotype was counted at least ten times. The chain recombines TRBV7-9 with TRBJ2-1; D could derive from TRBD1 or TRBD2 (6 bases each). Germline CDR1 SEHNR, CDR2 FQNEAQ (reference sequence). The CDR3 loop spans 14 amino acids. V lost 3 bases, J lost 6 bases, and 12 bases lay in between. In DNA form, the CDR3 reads TGTGCCAGCAGCTTCAGGGGAGGACTCAATGAGCAGTTCTTC. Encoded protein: CASSFRGGLNEQFF.

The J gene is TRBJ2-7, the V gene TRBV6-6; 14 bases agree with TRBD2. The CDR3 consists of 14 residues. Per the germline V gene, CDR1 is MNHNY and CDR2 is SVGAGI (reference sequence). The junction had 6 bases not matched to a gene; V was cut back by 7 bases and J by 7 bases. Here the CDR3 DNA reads TGTGCCAGCACGCGGGGACTAGCGGGAGATGAGCAGTACTTC. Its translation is CASTRGLAGDEQYF.

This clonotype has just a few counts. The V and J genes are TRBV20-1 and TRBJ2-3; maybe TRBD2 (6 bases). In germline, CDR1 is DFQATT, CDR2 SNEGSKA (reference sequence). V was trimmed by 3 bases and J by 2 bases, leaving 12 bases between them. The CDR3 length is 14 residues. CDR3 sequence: CSAREAGLTDTQYF. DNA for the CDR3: TGCAGTGCTAGGGAAGCGGGTCTCACAGATACGCAGTATTTT.

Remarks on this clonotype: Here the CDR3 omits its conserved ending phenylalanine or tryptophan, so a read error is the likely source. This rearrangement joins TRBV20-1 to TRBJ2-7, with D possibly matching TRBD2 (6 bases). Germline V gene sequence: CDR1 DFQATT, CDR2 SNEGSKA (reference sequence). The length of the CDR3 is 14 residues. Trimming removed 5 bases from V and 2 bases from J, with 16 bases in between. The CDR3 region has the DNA TGCAGTGCTTCCCCGGGACTGAACGCCTACGAGCAGTACTCC. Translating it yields CSASPGLNAYEQYS.

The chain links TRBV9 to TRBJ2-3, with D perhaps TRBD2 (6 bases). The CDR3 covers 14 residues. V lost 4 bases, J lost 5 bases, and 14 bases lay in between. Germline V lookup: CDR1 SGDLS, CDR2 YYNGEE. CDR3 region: CASSTPLGGDTQYF. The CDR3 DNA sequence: TGTGCCAGCAGCACCCCGTTGGGAGGAGATACGCAGTATTTT.

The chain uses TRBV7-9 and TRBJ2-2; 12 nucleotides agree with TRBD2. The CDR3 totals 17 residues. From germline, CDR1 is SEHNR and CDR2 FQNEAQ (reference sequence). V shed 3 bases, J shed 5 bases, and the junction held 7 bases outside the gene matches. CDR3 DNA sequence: TGTGCCAGCAGCTTTCCCGGACTAGCGGGAAGGACCGGGGAGCTGTTTTTT. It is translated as CASSFPGLAGRTGELFF.

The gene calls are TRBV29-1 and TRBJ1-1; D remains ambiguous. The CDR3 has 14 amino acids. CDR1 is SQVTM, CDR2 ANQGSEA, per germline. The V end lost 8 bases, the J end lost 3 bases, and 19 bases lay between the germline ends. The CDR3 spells CSFSGGRRDTEAFF. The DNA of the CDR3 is TGCAGCTTCAGCGGAGGGAGACGGGACACTGAAGCTTTCTTT.

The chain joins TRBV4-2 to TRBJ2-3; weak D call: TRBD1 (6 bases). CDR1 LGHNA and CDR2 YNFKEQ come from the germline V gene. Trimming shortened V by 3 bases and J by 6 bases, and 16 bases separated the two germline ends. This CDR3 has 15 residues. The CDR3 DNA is TGTGCCAGCAGCCAGCAAGGACAGCCCTCTGATACGCAGTATTTT. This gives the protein CASSQQGQPSDTQYF.

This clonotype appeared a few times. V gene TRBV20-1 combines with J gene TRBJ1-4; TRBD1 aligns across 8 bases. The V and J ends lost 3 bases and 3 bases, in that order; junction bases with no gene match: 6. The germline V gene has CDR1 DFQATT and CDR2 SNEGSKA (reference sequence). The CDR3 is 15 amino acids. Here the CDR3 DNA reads TGCAGTGCTAGGGACCAGGGGGCATCTAATGAAAAACTGTTTTTT. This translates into CSARDQGASNEKLFF.

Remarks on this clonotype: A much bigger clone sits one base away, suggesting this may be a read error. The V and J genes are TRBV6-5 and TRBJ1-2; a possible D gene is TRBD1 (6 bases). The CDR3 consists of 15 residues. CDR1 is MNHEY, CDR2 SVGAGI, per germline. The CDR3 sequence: CVSSNTGNRGYGYTF. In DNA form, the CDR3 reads TGTGTCAGCAGTAATACAGGGAATCGGGGCTATGGCTACACCTTC.

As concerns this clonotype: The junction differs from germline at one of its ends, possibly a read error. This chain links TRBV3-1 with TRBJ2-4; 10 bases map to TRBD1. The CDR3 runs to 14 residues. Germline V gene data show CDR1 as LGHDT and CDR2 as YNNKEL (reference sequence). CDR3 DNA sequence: TGTGCCAGCAGCTTCGGGACAGGGGAACACATCCAGTACTTC. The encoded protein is CASSFGTGEHIQYF.

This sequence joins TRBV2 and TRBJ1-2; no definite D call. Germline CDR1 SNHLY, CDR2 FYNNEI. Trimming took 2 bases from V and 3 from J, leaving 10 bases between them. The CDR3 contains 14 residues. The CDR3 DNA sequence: TGTGCCAGCAGTGAATCGAGGGTTGACTATGGCTACACCTTC. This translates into CASSESRVDYGYTF.

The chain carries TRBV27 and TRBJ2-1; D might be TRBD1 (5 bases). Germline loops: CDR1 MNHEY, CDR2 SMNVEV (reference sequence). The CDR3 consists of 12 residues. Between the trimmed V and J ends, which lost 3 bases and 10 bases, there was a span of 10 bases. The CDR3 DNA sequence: TGTGCCAGCAGTTTCTCTTACAGGGAGCAGTTCTTC. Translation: CASSFSYREQFF.

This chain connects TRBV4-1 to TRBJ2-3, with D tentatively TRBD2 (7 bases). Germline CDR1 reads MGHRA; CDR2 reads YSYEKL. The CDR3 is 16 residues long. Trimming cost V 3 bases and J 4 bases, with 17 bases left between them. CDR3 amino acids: CASSHPTGREADTQYF. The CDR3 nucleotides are TGCGCCAGCAGCCACCCCACAGGGAGGGAAGCAGATACGCAGTATTTT.

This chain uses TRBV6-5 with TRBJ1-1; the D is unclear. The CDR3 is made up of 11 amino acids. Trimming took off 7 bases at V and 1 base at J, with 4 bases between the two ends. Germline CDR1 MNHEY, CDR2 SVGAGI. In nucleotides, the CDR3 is TGTGCCAGCAAGACGAACACTGAAGCTTTCTTT. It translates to CASKTNTEAFF.

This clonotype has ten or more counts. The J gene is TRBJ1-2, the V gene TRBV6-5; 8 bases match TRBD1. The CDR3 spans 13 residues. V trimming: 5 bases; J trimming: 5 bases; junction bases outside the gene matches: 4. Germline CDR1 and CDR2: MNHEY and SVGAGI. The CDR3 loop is CASSQDREYGYTF. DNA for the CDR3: TGTGCCAGCAGTCAGGACAGGGAGTATGGCTACACCTTC.

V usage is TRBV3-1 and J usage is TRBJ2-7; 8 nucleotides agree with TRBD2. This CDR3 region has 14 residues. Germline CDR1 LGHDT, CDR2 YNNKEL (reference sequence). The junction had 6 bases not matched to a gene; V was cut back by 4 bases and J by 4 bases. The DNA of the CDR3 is TGTGCCAGCAGCCTTAGCGGGACCATTTACGAGCAGTACTTC. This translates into CASSLSGTIYEQYF.

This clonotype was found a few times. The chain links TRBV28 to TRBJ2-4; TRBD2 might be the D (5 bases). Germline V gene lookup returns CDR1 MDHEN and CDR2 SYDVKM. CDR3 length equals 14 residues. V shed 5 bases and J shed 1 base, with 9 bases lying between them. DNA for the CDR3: TGTGCCAGCAGTCCACCGGGGGCCAAAAACATTCAGTACTTC. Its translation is CASSPPGAKNIQYF.

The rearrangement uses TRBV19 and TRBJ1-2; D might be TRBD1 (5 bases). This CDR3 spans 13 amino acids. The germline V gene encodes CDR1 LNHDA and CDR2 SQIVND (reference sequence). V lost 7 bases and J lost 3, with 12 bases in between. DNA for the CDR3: TGTGCCAGTACTAACGGGGGGGACTATGGCTACACCTTC. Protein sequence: CASTNGGDYGYTF. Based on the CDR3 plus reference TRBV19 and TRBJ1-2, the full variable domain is DGGITQSPKYLFRKEGQNVTLSCEQNLNHDAMYWYRQDPGQGLRLIYYSQIVNDFQKGDIAEGYSVSREKKESFPLTVTSAQKNPTAFYLCASTNGGDYGYTFGSGTRLTVV.

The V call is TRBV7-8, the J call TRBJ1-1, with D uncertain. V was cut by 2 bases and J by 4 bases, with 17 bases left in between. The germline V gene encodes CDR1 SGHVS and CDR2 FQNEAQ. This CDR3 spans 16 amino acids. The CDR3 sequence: CASSLSPPGRVTEAFF. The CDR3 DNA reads TGTGCCAGCAGCTTATCACCCCCCGGACGGGTCACTGAAGCTTTCTTT.

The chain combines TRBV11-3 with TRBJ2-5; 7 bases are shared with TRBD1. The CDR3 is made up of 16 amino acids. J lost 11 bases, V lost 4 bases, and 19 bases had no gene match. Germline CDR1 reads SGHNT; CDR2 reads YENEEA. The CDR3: CASSSITRQGSNEQYF. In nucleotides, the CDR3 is TGTGCCAGCAGCTCCATAACCAGACAGGGAAGCAATGAGCAGTACTTC.

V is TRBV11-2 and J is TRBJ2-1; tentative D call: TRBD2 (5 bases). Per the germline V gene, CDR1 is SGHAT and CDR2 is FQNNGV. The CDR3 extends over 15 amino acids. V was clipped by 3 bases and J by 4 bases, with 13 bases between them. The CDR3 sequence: CASSFGGRTYNEQFF. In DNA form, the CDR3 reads TGTGCCAGCAGCTTCGGAGGCAGGACTTACAATGAGCAGTTCTTC.